Listed below are T cell receptor beta chains from one sample, sequenced in a study of T-cell reconstitution after alpha-beta-depleted transplantation in children. MiXCR, run by TCRdb on the PCR reads, gives a single entry per CDR3 protein. The sample carries 700,000 to 950,000 distinct CDR3 sequences, approximately 15% recorded once. Material: PBMCs, mostly from graft donor cells, obtained 360 days after TCRalphabeta/CD19-depleted stem cell transplant. The receptors were sampled from a male patient younger than 18 who had a stem cell transplant for acute lymphoblastic leukemia, so the T cells may come from the graft donor. Both conserved end residues are part of each CDR3. D genes are given only for firm matches. Only part of the rows carry a size: once, few, many, or a class if the clone is expanded.

CDR3aa: CASSFISGISGANVLTF
CDR3nt: TGTGCCAGCAGCTTCATTAGCGGGATCTCTGGGGCCAACGTCCTGACTTTC
j_gene: TRBJ2-6
v_gene: TRBV12-3/TRBV12-4
d_gene: TRBD2
abundance: NA

CDR3aa: CSARSGYPETQYF
CDR3nt: TGCAGTGCTAGAAGCGGCTATCCAGAGACCCAGTACTTC
j_gene: TRBJ2-5
v_gene: TRBV20-1
d_gene: NA
abundance: few

CDR3aa: CASSYAPGTESSGANVLTF
CDR3nt: TGTGCCAGCAGCTATGCCCCCGGGACAGAGAGCTCTGGGGCCAACGTCCTGACTTTC
j_gene: TRBJ2-6
v_gene: TRBV11-1
d_gene: TRBD1
abundance: few

CDR3aa: CASSYGISGVGTDTQYF
CDR3nt: TGTGCCAGCAGTTACGGCATATCAGGGGTGGGCACAGATACGCAGTATTTT
j_gene: TRBJ2-3
v_gene: TRBV6-5
d_gene: NA
abundance: few

CDR3aa: CASSLPLFGEAFF
CDR3nt: TGTGCCAGCAGCCTCCCTCTATTTGGTGAAGCTTTCTTT
j_gene: TRBJ1-1
v_gene: TRBV5-6
d_gene: NA
abundance: NA

CDR3aa: CASSSTGWGTEAFF
CDR3nt: TGTGCCAGCAGTTCGACAGGGTGGGGCACTGAAGCTTTCTTT
j_gene: TRBJ1-1
v_gene: TRBV12-3/TRBV12-4
d_gene: TRBD1
abundance: NA

CDR3aa: CASSLYPYSYNEQFF
CDR3nt: TGTGCCAGCAGCTTGTACCCCTACTCCTACAATGAGCAGTTCTTC
j_gene: TRBJ2-1
v_gene: TRBV5-5
d_gene: NA
abundance: few

CDR3aa: CASSPEAKRYGYTF
CDR3nt: TGCGCCAGCAGCCCAGAGGCCAAACGCTATGGCTACACCTTC
j_gene: TRBJ1-2
v_gene: TRBV4-1
d_gene: NA
abundance: few

CDR3aa: CASSEIGGSYNEQFF
CDR3nt: TGTGCCAGCAGTGAGATCGGGGGCTCCTACAATGAGCAGTTCTTC
j_gene: TRBJ2-1
v_gene: TRBV2
d_gene: NA
abundance: few

CDR3aa: CASSEEGAHGTDTQYF
CDR3nt: TGTGCCAGCAGTGAAGAGGGGGCGCATGGCACAGATACGCAGTATTTT
j_gene: TRBJ2-3
v_gene: TRBV25-1
d_gene: TRBD1
abundance: few

CDR3aa: CSVESTSGQETQYF
CDR3nt: TGCAGCGTTGAATCGACTAGCGGTCAAGAGACCCAGTACTTC
j_gene: TRBJ2-5
v_gene: TRBV29-1
d_gene: TRBD2
abundance: many

CDR3aa: CAFGGRAYEQYF
CDR3nt: TGTGCTTTTGGCGGGCGAGCCTACGAGCAGTACTTC
j_gene: TRBJ2-7
v_gene: TRBV30
d_gene: NA
abundance: few

CDR3aa: CASSPGGYLQFF
CDR3nt: TGTGCCAGCAGCCCCGGCGGGTATCTGCAGTTCTTC
j_gene: TRBJ2-1
v_gene: TRBV7-9
d_gene: NA
abundance: NA

CDR3aa: CASSHPRTGYNEQFF
CDR3nt: TGTGCCAGCAGCCATCCGAGGACCGGGTACAATGAGCAGTTCTTC
j_gene: TRBJ2-1
v_gene: TRBV7-8
d_gene: NA
abundance: NA

CDR3aa: CASSFSRPGETQYF
CDR3nt: TGCGCCAGCAGCTTCTCTAGACCTGGGGAGACCCAGTACTTC
j_gene: TRBJ2-5
v_gene: TRBV5-1
d_gene: NA
abundance: NA

CDR3aa: CASSLPGQGIYEQYF
CDR3nt: TGTGCCAGCAGTCTTCCGGGACAGGGGATCTACGAGCAGTACTTC
j_gene: TRBJ2-7
v_gene: TRBV12-3/TRBV12-4
d_gene: TRBD1
abundance: NA